Listed below are T cell receptor beta chains from one sample, sequenced in a study of blood T cell repertoires in COVID-19. Clones were sequenced by immunoSEQ multiplex PCR, and TCRdb holds only the in-frame ones, with some missing. The sample holds about 45,000 clones; over 80% are singletons and the top ten take approximately 5.1%. Sample: peripheral blood. These receptors were collected from a human donor in a cohort sampled during active COVID-19. CDR3s include the opening cysteine and the closing phenylalanine or tryptophan. Each record gives: CDR3 DNA, CDR3 protein, V gene, D gene, clone size, CDR3 length, J gene. D genes are given only for firm matches. Clone sizes are given selectively: once, few, many, or a class where the clone is expanded.

CDR3 DNA: TGTGCCAGCAGCGTAGGGACGGGGAGGACCCAAGAGACCCAGTACTTC
CDR3 protein: CASSVGTGRTQETQYF
V gene: TRBV9
D gene: NA
clone size: NA
CDR3 length: 16
J gene: TRBJ2-5

CDR3 DNA: TGTGCCAGCAGTTTAGTTGGGACTAGCGTCGGAGAGACCCAGTACTTC
CDR3 protein: CASSLVGTSVGETQYF
V gene: TRBV27
D gene: TRBD2
clone size: NA
CDR3 length: 16
J gene: TRBJ2-5

CDR3 DNA: TGTGCCACCAGTGACCGCTACACTAGCGGTTCTCTCCCCTTTCCCGAGCAGTACTTC
CDR3 protein: CATSDRYTSGSLPFPEQYF
V gene: TRBV24-1
D gene: TRBD2
clone size: NA
CDR3 length: 19
J gene: TRBJ2-7

CDR3 DNA: TGTGCCAGCAGTCGACAGGTTGGGTCCTCCTACGAGCAGTACTTC
CDR3 protein: CASSRQVGSSYEQYF
V gene: TRBV6-5
D gene: NA
clone size: NA
CDR3 length: 15
J gene: TRBJ2-7

CDR3 DNA: TGTGCCAGTAGTATGCAGGGGTGGTATGGCTACACCTTC
CDR3 protein: CASSMQGWYGYTF
V gene: TRBV19
D gene: NA
clone size: NA
CDR3 length: 13
J gene: TRBJ1-2

CDR3 DNA: TGTGCCAGCTCCCAGGGACCTGGGAGGTCTAACTATGGCTACACCTTC
CDR3 protein: CASSQGPGRSNYGYTF
V gene: TRBV6-6
D gene: NA
clone size: once
CDR3 length: 16
J gene: TRBJ1-2

CDR3 DNA: TGTGCCAGCAGCATCTCTAGCGGGAGGTCCTACAATGAGCAGTTCTTC
CDR3 protein: CASSISSGRSYNEQFF
V gene: TRBV11-2
D gene: TRBD2
clone size: once
CDR3 length: 16
J gene: TRBJ2-1

CDR3 DNA: TGTGCCAGCAGTCGAGGACAGGGTTTGACCCGACAGACTCTTAGCAATCAGCCCCAGCATTTT
CDR3 protein: CASSRGQGLTRQTLSNQPQHF
V gene: TRBV6-6
D gene: TRBD1
clone size: few
CDR3 length: 21
J gene: TRBJ1-5

CDR3 DNA: TGTGCCAGCAGCGCCTCGGGGGACACTGAAGCTTTCTTT
CDR3 protein: CASSASGDTEAFF
V gene: TRBV9
D gene: NA
clone size: NA
CDR3 length: 13
J gene: TRBJ1-1

CDR3 DNA: TGTGCCACCGGACTAGCGGGACCTTACACCGGGGAGCTGTTTTTT
CDR3 protein: CATGLAGPYTGELFF
V gene: TRBV27
D gene: TRBD2
clone size: once
CDR3 length: 15
J gene: TRBJ2-2

CDR3 DNA: TGTGCCAGTAGCGATGGAAGGGGCAGCAACGAGCAGTACTTC
CDR3 protein: CASSDGRGSNEQYF
V gene: TRBV19
D gene: NA
clone size: NA
CDR3 length: 14
J gene: TRBJ2-7

CDR3 DNA: TGTGCCAGCAGCTTGGGGGCGACAGGGGGTGTTTCACCCCTCCACTTT
CDR3 protein: CASSLGATGGVSPLHF
V gene: TRBV5-4
D gene: TRBD1
clone size: NA
CDR3 length: 16
J gene: TRBJ1-6

CDR3 DNA: TGTGCCAGCAAGATAGCGGGAGGGCCCGGTTACGAGCAGTACTTC
CDR3 protein: CASKIAGGPGYEQYF
V gene: TRBV6-5
D gene: TRBD2
clone size: few
CDR3 length: 15
J gene: TRBJ2-7

CDR3 DNA: TGTGCCAGCAGCAAAGAGATAGCGGGAGGAACAGATACGCAGTATTTT
CDR3 protein: CASSKEIAGGTDTQYF
V gene: TRBV21-1
D gene: NA
clone size: NA
CDR3 length: 16
J gene: TRBJ2-3

CDR3 DNA: TGCGCCAGCAGTCCCCTCGGGGTGGTCGAAGGAAGATCCTACAATGAGCAGTTCTTC
CDR3 protein: CASSPLGVVEGRSYNEQFF
V gene: TRBV23-1
D gene: NA
clone size: NA
CDR3 length: 19
J gene: TRBJ2-1

CDR3 DNA: TGTGCCAGCAGCCAGGGACTAGCGGACCGTTTTGTACGGGCCCAGTACTTC
CDR3 protein: CASSQGLADRFVRAQYF
V gene: TRBV4-2
D gene: TRBD2
clone size: NA
CDR3 length: 17
J gene: TRBJ2-5

CDR3 DNA: TGCAGTTCGGACAGTCGGCGAGACCAGTACTTC
CDR3 protein: CSSDSRRDQYF
V gene: TRBV20-1
D gene: NA
clone size: NA
CDR3 length: 11
J gene: TRBJ2-4

CDR3 DNA: TGTGCCAGCAGTGAATTTCGCTACGAGCAGTACTTC
CDR3 protein: CASSEFRYEQYF
V gene: TRBV6-1
D gene: NA
clone size: NA
CDR3 length: 12
J gene: TRBJ2-7

CDR3 DNA: TGTGCCAGCAGTCCGACGGTAGCGGGGCAAACAGATACGCAGTATTTT
CDR3 protein: CASSPTVAGQTDTQYF
V gene: TRBV27
D gene: TRBD2
clone size: NA
CDR3 length: 16
J gene: TRBJ2-3

CDR3 DNA: TGTGCCAGCAGCTTAGGACTAGCAGTAGATACGCAGTATTTT
CDR3 protein: CASSLGLAVDTQYF
V gene: TRBV7-8
D gene: TRBD2
clone size: few
CDR3 length: 14
J gene: TRBJ2-3

CDR3 DNA: TGTGCCAGCAGCCCGCTTGGCGGGAACACTGAAGCTTTCTTT
CDR3 protein: CASSPLGGNTEAFF
V gene: TRBV5-6
D gene: NA
clone size: NA
CDR3 length: 14
J gene: TRBJ1-1

CDR3 DNA: TGTGCCAGCAGCCCCGGTCTCACTAACTATGGCTACACCTTC
CDR3 protein: CASSPGLTNYGYTF
V gene: TRBV5-6
D gene: NA
clone size: NA
CDR3 length: 14
J gene: TRBJ1-2

CDR3 DNA: TGTGCCAGTAGTCCCGACGGGGAAAAACTGTTTTTT
CDR3 protein: CASSPDGEKLFF
V gene: TRBV19
D gene: NA
clone size: few
CDR3 length: 12
J gene: TRBJ1-4

CDR3 DNA: TGTGCCAGCGACGGACAGGGTAATGGGAAGCTACAGCCCCAGCATTTT
CDR3 protein: CASDGQGNGKLQPQHF
V gene: TRBV2
D gene: TRBD1
clone size: few
CDR3 length: 16
J gene: TRBJ1-5

CDR3 DNA: TGCGCCAGCAGCCAATTATATGGACAGGGTACGAACACCGGGGAGCTGTTTTTT
CDR3 protein: CASSQLYGQGTNTGELFF
V gene: TRBV4-1
D gene: TRBD1
clone size: NA
CDR3 length: 18
J gene: TRBJ2-2

CDR3 DNA: TGTGCCAGCAGCCAAGGGTCAGGACCAAACGGGGCCCAGTACTTC
CDR3 protein: CASSQGSGPNGAQYF
V gene: TRBV3-1/TRBV3-2
D gene: NA
clone size: NA
CDR3 length: 15
J gene: TRBJ2-5

CDR3 DNA: TGTGCCTGGCCGGGACTAGCGCTCTACGAGCAGTACTTC
CDR3 protein: CAWPGLALYEQYF
V gene: TRBV9
D gene: TRBD2
clone size: NA
CDR3 length: 13
J gene: TRBJ2-7

CDR3 DNA: TGTGCCAGCAGTCCCCGGGACAGGGGGTTCGATGAGCAGTTCTTC
CDR3 protein: CASSPRDRGFDEQFF
V gene: TRBV28
D gene: TRBD1
clone size: once
CDR3 length: 15
J gene: TRBJ2-1

CDR3 DNA: TGTGCCAGCTCACCAACAGGTAAAGGGTACGAGCAGTACTTC
CDR3 protein: CASSPTGKGYEQYF
V gene: TRBV18
D gene: NA
clone size: NA
CDR3 length: 14
J gene: TRBJ2-7

CDR3 DNA: TGCGCCAGCAGTGAGTCCGGGACAGATACGCAGTATTTT
CDR3 protein: CASSESGTDTQYF
V gene: TRBV10-1
D gene: NA
clone size: NA
CDR3 length: 13
J gene: TRBJ2-3

CDR3 DNA: TGTGCCAGCAGCTTCCTCTCTGGGGCCAACGTCCTGACTTTC
CDR3 protein: CASSFLSGANVLTF
V gene: TRBV14
D gene: NA
clone size: NA
CDR3 length: 14
J gene: TRBJ2-6

CDR3 DNA: TGTGCCAGCCGCCGGGGGGGGGCCCGGCGGGATACGCAGTATTTT
CDR3 protein: CASRRGGARRDTQYF
V gene: TRBV7-3
D gene: TRBD2
clone size: NA
CDR3 length: 15
J gene: TRBJ2-3

CDR3 DNA: TGTGCCAGCAGCCCGGTTAAGGGGCTGAGCAAATACAATGAGCAGTTCTTC
CDR3 protein: CASSPVKGLSKYNEQFF
V gene: TRBV28
D gene: NA
clone size: NA
CDR3 length: 17
J gene: TRBJ2-1

CDR3 DNA: TGTGCCAGCAGCTTAGGAGGGCGCGAGACCCAGTACTTC
CDR3 protein: CASSLGGRETQYF
V gene: TRBV11-2
D gene: NA
clone size: NA
CDR3 length: 13
J gene: TRBJ2-5

CDR3 DNA: TGTGCCAGTATTCCCGGGACTAGCGGGAGCAATGAGCAGTTCTTC
CDR3 protein: CASIPGTSGSNEQFF
V gene: TRBV19
D gene: TRBD2
clone size: NA
CDR3 length: 15
J gene: TRBJ2-1

CDR3 DNA: TGCGCCAGCAGCTCGCGGACAGGGAACACCGGGGAGCTGTTTTTT
CDR3 protein: CASSSRTGNTGELFF
V gene: TRBV5-1
D gene: TRBD1
clone size: NA
CDR3 length: 15
J gene: TRBJ2-2

CDR3 DNA: TGTGCCAGCAGCTTAATGAGAGGGGATACGCAGTATTTT
CDR3 protein: CASSLMRGDTQYF
V gene: TRBV7-3
D gene: NA
clone size: NA
CDR3 length: 13
J gene: TRBJ2-3

CDR3 DNA: TGTGCCATCAGTGACGACAGGAGGGGCTACACCTTC
CDR3 protein: CAISDDRRGYTF
V gene: TRBV10-3
D gene: NA
clone size: NA
CDR3 length: 12
J gene: TRBJ1-2

CDR3 DNA: TGTGCCAGCAGTGCAGGTGCCTTGTCTACTGGGGAGCTGTTTTTT
CDR3 protein: CASSAGALSTGELFF
V gene: TRBV28
D gene: NA
clone size: NA
CDR3 length: 15
J gene: TRBJ2-2

CDR3 DNA: TGTGCCAGCAGTATCCCTTCAGCGGGAGGGAGGAATGAGCAGTTCTTC
CDR3 protein: CASSIPSAGGRNEQFF
V gene: TRBV28
D gene: TRBD2
clone size: NA
CDR3 length: 16
J gene: TRBJ2-1